The following is a TCR beta chain sequence with its context. The data derive from a study of blood T cell repertoires in COVID-19. On the study more broadly: The study drew acute and convalescent COVID-19 samples from the United States, Italy and Spain. T cells, B-cell-depleted T cells, or PBMCs provided the cDNA or gDNA that served as material.

The CDR3 consists of 13 residues. Trimming shortened V by 6 bases and J by 0 bases, and 9 bases separated the two germline ends. Study processing details: Amplification of reference gene primers provided the estimated nucleated cell counts. Profiling relied on immunoSEQ multiplex PCR, and the TCRdb table lists in-frame clones only, not all of them. The DNA was the basis for D and trimming; V, J and clone size are from that table. The sample contains about 200,000 clones, about 82% of which appear only once. Input material: peripheral blood. The gene calls are TRBV12-3 or TRBV12-4 and TRBJ2-7, with a possible D match to TRBD2 (5 bases). This clonotype was obtained from a woman at least 80 years old with acute or convalescent COVID-19. The CDR3 region has the DNA TGTGCCAGCAGCCCCGGGAACTCCTACGAGCAGTACTTC. Protein: CASSPGNSYEQYF.